These 14 T cell receptor beta chains share one sample of origin, sequenced in a study of OX40 agonist ivuxolimab in advanced cancers. The library was made by the immunoSEQ multiplex PCR assay. The table was pulled from immuneACCESS by TCRdb, which kept in-frame rearrangements only. Such tables lose some clones; where checked, under half of the loss comes from unresolved V genes, and the rest has no known cause. This sample is represented by 70,000 to 95,000 clones; about 83% of them were singletons. Clones ranked in the top ten supply about 0.76% of the sample. This specimen was CD4+ or CD8+ T cells sorted from blood, taken in a trial of the OX40 agonist ivuxolimab. Receptors were obtained from an adult with an advanced solid tumor such as melanoma, head and neck, liver or kidney cancer.

This chain connects TRBV2 to TRBJ1-1, with 7 nucleotides matching TRBD1. Germline values: CDR1 SNHLY, CDR2 FYNNEI. Trimming at V came to 6 bases and at J to 0 bases, leaving 4 bases not matched to a gene. The CDR3 has 14 residues. The CDR3 nucleotides are TGTGCCAGCAGCAGGGGGGCCATGAACACTGAAGCTTTCTTT. It encodes CASSRGAMNTEAFF.

The rearrangement uses TRBV28 and TRBJ1-5; D not certain. The CDR3 has 13 amino acids. The ends were cut back, 4 bases at V and 4 bases at J, with 8 bases in the middle. Germline CDR1 reads MDHEN; CDR2 reads SYDVKM. CDR3 sequence: CASSWAENQPQHF. The CDR3 coding sequence is TGTGCCAGCAGTTGGGCGGAAAATCAGCCCCAGCATTTT.

This chain links TRBV2 with TRBJ1-2; TRBD1 aligns across 7 bases. Germline CDR1 is SNHLY and CDR2 is FYNNEI. V lost 10 bases, J lost 4 bases, and 9 bases stayed unmatched. CDR3 length equals 13 residues. The CDR3 DNA follows: TGTGCCACCTCACAGGGGACAAGCTATGGCTACACCTTC. Protein sequence: CATSQGTSYGYTF.

The chain joins TRBV7-3 to TRBJ2-2; D uncertain. This CDR3 has 14 residues. Between the trimmed V and J ends, which lost 0 bases and 4 bases, there was a span of 6 bases. The germline V gene encodes CDR1 SGHTA and CDR2 FQGTGA. CDR3 sequence reads: CASSLTSATGELFF. The DNA for the CDR3 is TGTGCCAGCAGCTTAACGAGCGCCACCGGGGAGCTGTTTTTT.

V and J are TRBV30 and TRBJ1-1; D is possibly TRBD1 (5 bases). Trimming took off 2 bases at V and 1 base at J, with 11 bases between the two ends. Germline V gene data show CDR1 as GTSNPN and CDR2 as SVGIG (reference sequence). CDR3 length: 14 amino acids. In DNA, the CDR3 is TGTGCCTGGAGTAGGGGACTTTGGAACACTGAAGCTTTCTTT. Its translation: CAWSRGLWNTEAFF.

The CDR3 bases are TGTGCCAGCAGACCTCTGGACAGGGTCAGCTCCTACGAGCAGTACTTC. This encodes CASRPLDRVSSYEQYF. The chain employs TRBV28 and TRBJ2-7; 8 bases align to TRBD1. The germline V gene encodes CDR1 MDHEN and CDR2 SYDVKM. CDR3 length equals 16 residues. Germline trimming cut 6 bases from V and 0 bases from J; bases unmatched to any gene: 10.

This chain links TRBV19 with TRBJ2-7, with 14 nucleotides matching TRBD2. This CDR3 is built from 16 residues. Trimming removed 3 bases from V and 2 bases from J; junction bases left unmatched: 3. Germline V CDR1 and CDR2: LNHDA, SQIVND (reference sequence). The CDR3 region is CASSIGLAGGPYEQYF. The CDR3, as DNA: TGTGCCAGTAGTATTGGACTAGCGGGAGGTCCCTACGAGCAGTACTTC. Full variable domain (rest looked up from reference TRBV19 and TRBJ2-7): DGGITQSPKYLFRKEGQNVTLSCEQNLNHDAMYWYRQDPGQGLRLIYYSQIVNDFQKGDIAEGYSVSREKKESFPLTVTSAQKNPTAFYLCASSIGLAGGPYEQYFGPGTRLTVT.

The V call is TRBV7-9, the J call TRBJ2-7; D unresolved. Per germline, CDR1 SEHNR and CDR2 FQNEAQ (reference sequence). V lost 7 bases and J lost 0, with 13 bases in between. CDR3 length equals 14 residues. This CDR3 reads CASMWDTGSYEQYF. The CDR3 region has the DNA TGTGCCAGCATGTGGGATACGGGCTCCTACGAGCAGTACTTC.

The CDR3 coding sequence is TGTGCCAGCAGGGGCCGAGACAGGGGGCTCGGGGCCAACGTCCTGACTTTC. It translates to CASRGRDRGLGANVLTF. The chain combines TRBV6-4 with TRBJ2-6, with 10 bases lining up with TRBD1. Germline assignment: CDR1 MRHNA and CDR2 SNTAGT. V shed 6 bases, J shed 4 bases, and the junction held 9 bases outside the gene matches. This CDR3 has 17 amino acids.

The rearrangement joins TRBV5-8 to TRBJ2-3; TRBD2 matches at 10 bases. Germline loops: CDR1 SGHTS, CDR2 YDEGEE. Trimming took 4 bases from V and 0 from J; bases not matched to a gene: 5. The CDR3 sequence is 16 residues long. The CDR3 DNA reads TGTGCCAGCAGCATACGAGCGGGGGGGAGCACAGATACGCAGTATTTT. This encodes CASSIRAGGSTDTQYF.

V usage is TRBV4-2 and J usage is TRBJ1-2; no reliable D call. Germline CDR1 LGHNA, CDR2 YNFKEQ. The V gene lost 4 bases and the J gene lost 7 bases, with 13 bases spanning the gap. CDR3 length: 13 amino acids. For the CDR3, the DNA is TGTGCCAGCAGCCCCCGGGCCAACCGTGGCTACACCTTC. Its protein product is CASSPRANRGYTF.

This clone was observed once. The chain couples TRBV7-8 to TRBJ2-7, with 12 bases that match TRBD1. Trimming removed 5 bases from V and 0 bases from J; junction bases left unmatched: 11. The germline gives CDR1 SGHVS, CDR2 FQNEAQ. The CDR3 has 18 amino acids. CDR3 nucleotides: TGTGCCAGCAGCAGGGGGACAGGGGGCCAACCTAGCTCCTACGAGCAGTACTTC. Its translation is CASSRGTGGQPSSYEQYF.

The CDR3 DNA sequence: TGTGCCAGCAGGCGATACGGGGGCGCAGGCACTGAAGCTTTCTTT. Translated, it gives CASRRYGGAGTEAFF. This chain links TRBV5-6 with TRBJ1-1; a weak D match, TRBD1 (6 bases). This CDR3 contains 15 residues. The germline V gene encodes CDR1 SGHDT and CDR2 YYEEEE. V was shortened by 5 bases and J by 4 bases, with 18 bases between the two germline ends.

This clone showed up just a few times. The gene calls are TRBV2 and TRBJ1-4; possibly TRBD1 for D (5 bases). This CDR3 contains 14 residues. CDR1 is SNHLY and CDR2 is FYNNEI in the germline V gene. Trimming cost V 6 bases and J 0 bases, with 8 bases left between them. This CDR3 reads CASRAGSTNEKLFF. CDR3 DNA sequence: TGTGCCAGCAGGGCAGGGTCAACTAATGAAAAACTGTTTTTT.